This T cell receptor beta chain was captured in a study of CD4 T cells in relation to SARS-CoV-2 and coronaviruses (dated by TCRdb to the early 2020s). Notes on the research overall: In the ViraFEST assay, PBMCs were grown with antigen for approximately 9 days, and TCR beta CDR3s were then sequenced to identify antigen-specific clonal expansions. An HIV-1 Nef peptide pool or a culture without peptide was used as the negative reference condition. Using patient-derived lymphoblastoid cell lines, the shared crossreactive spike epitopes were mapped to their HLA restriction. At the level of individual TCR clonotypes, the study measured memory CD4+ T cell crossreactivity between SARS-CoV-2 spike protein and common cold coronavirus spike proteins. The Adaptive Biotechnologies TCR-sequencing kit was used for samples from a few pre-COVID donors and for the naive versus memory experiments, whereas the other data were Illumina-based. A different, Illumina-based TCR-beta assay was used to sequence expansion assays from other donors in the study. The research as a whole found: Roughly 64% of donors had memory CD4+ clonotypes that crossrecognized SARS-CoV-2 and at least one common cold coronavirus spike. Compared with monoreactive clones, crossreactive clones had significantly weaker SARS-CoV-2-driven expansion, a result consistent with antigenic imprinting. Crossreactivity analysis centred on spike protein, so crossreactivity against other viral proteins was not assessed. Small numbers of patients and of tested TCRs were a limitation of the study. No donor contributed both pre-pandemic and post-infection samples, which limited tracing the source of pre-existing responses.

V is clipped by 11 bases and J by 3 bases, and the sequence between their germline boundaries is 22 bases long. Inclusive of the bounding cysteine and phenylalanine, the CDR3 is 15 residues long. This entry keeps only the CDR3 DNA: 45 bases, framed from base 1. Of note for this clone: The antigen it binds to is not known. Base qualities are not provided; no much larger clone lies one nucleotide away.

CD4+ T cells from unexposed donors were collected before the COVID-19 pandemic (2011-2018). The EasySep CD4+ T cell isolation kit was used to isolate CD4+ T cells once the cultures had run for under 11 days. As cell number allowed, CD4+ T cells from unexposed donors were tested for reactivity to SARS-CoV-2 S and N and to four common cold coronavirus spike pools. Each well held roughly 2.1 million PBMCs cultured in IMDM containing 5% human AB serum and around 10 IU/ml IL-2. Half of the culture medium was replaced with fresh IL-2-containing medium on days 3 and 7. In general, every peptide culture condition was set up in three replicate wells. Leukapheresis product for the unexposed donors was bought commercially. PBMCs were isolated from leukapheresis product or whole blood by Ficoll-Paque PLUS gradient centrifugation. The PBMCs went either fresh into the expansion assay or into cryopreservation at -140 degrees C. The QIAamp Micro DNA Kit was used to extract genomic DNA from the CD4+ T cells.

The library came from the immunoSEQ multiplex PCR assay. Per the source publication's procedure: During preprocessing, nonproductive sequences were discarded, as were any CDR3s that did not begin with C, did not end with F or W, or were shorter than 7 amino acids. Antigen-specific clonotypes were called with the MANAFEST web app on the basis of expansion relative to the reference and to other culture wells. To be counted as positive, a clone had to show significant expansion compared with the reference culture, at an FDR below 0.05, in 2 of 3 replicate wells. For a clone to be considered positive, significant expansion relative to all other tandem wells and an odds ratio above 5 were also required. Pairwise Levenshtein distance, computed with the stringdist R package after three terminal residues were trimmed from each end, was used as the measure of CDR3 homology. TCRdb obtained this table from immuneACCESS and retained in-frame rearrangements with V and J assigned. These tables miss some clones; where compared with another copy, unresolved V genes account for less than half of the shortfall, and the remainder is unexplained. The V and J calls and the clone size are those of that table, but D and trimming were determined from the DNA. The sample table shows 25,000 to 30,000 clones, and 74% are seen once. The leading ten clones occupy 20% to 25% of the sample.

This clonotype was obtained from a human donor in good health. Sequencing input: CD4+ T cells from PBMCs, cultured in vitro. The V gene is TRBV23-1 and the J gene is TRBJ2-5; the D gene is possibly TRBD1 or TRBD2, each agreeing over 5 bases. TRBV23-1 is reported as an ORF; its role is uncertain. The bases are TGCGCCGAACCCCCCGGCAGGGAGCTTAAAGAGACCCAGTACTTC. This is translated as CAEPPGRELKETQYF.